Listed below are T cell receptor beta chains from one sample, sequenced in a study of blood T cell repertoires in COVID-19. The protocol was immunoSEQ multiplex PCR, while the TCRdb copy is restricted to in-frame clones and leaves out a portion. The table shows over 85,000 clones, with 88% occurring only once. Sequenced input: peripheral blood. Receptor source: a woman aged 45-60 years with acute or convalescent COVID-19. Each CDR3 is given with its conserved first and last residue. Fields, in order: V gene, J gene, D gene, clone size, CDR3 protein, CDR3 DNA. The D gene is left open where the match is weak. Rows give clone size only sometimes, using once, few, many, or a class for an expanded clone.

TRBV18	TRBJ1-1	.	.	CASSPGDSLPRTEAFF	TGTGCCAGCTCACCAGGCGACAGCCTGCCGCGAACTGAAGCTTTCTTT
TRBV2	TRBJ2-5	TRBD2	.	CASSGLAGNQETQYF	TGTGCCAGCAGTGGATTAGCGGGGAATCAAGAGACCCAGTACTTC
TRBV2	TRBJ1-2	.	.	CASSGRESYGYTF	TGTGCCAGCAGCGGCAGGGAATCCTATGGCTACACCTTC
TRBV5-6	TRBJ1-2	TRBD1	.	CASSFRDRGRTGYTF	TGTGCCAGCAGCTTCCGGGACAGGGGCCGTACTGGCTACACCTTC
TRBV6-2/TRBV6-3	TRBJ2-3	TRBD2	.	CASSRQVFGTSAQGADTQYF	TGTGCCAGCAGCCGCCAGGTATTCGGGACTAGCGCCCAGGGCGCAGATACGCAGTATTTT
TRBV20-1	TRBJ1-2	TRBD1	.	CSAPSTGGPAF	TGCAGTGCTCCCTCAACAGGGGGTCCGGCCTTC
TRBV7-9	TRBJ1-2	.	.	CASRPREGPNYGYTF	TGTGCCAGCAGGCCTCGGGAGGGGCCCAACTATGGCTACACCTTC
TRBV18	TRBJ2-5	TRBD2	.	CASSASGRAYETQYF	TGTGCCAGCTCTGCTAGCGGGAGGGCCTACGAGACCCAGTACTTC
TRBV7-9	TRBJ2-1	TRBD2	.	CASSLDLAGGRNEQFF	TGTGCCAGCAGCTTAGATCTAGCGGGAGGGCGCAATGAGCAGTTCTTC
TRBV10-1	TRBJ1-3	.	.	CASSVGWGQSGNTIYF	TGCGCCAGCAGTGTGGGGTGGGGCCAATCTGGAAACACCATATATTTT
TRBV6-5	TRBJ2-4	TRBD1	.	CASTRDSLAKNIQYF	TGTGCCAGCACTCGGGACAGTCTAGCCAAAAACATTCAGTACTTC
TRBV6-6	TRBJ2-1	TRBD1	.	CASSDRGNYNEQFF	TGTGCCAGCAGCGACAGGGGAAATTACAATGAGCAGTTCTTC
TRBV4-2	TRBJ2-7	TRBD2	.	CASSYGLAGGKNYEQYF	TGTGCCAGCAGCTATGGACTAGCGGGAGGCAAAAACTACGAGCAGTACTTC
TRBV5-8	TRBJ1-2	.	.	CASSLAPGVAGGYTF	TGTGCCAGCAGCTTGGCTCCAGGGGTAGCTGGTGGCTACACCTTC
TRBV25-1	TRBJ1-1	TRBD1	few	CASSEDRRAFF	TGTGCCAGCAGTGAGGACAGGCGGGCTTTCTTT
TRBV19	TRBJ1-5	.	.	CASSIDRPGRSNQPQHF	TGTGCCAGTAGTATAGATCGACCGGGGAGAAGCAATCAGCCCCAGCATTTT
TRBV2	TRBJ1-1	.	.	CASSARHTSNTEAFF	TGTGCCAGCAGTGCTCGACATACTTCGAACACTGAAGCTTTCTTT
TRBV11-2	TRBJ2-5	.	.	CASSLERLKTQYF	TGTGCCAGCAGCTTGGAGAGGTTAAAGACCCAGTACTTC
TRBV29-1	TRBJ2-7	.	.	CSAIDKLYEQYF	TGCAGCGCTATTGACAAGTTATACGAGCAGTACTTC
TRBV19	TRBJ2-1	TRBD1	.	CASSIGQGAKGRQFF	TGTGCCAGTAGTATAGGTCAGGGGGCCAAAGGGAGGCAGTTCTTC
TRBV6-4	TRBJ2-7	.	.	CASSDSGDYEQYF	TGTGCCAGCAGTGACTCAGGGGACTACGAGCAGTACTTC
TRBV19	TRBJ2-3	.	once	CASSIQGSDTQYF	TGTGCCAGTAGTATACAGGGGTCAGATACGCAGTATTTT
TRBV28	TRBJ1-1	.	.	CASGLVRDTEAFF	TGTGCCAGCGGATTGGTGAGGGACACTGAAGCTTTCTTT
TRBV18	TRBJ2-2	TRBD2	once	CASSLGLEAGELFF	TGTGCCAGCTCACTCGGACTAGAAGCCGGGGAGCTGTTTTTT
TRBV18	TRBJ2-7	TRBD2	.	CASSPRVSGTSGVEQYF	TGTGCCAGCTCACCAAGAGTCTCCGGGACTAGCGGGGTTGAGCAGTACTTC
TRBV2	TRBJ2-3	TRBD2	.	CASSTSGADTQYF	TGTGCCAGCAGTACTAGCGGGGCTGATACGCAGTATTTT
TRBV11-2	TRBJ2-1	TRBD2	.	CASSWTSGYSSTYNEQFF	TGTGCCAGCAGCTGGACTAGCGGGTATTCCTCAACCTACAATGAGCAGTTCTTC
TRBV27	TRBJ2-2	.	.	CASSPFGRVNTGELFF	TGTGCCAGCAGCCCCTTCGGGCGGGTGAACACCGGGGAGCTGTTTTTT
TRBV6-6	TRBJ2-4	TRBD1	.	CASGTGKNIQYF	TGTGCCAGCGGGACAGGAAAAAACATTCAGTACTTC
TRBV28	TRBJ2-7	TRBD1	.	CASVPAGTGIYEQYF	TGTGCCAGCGTACCCGCCGGGACAGGCATCTACGAGCAGTACTTC
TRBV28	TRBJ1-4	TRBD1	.	CASSSHQGVLLFF	TGTGCCAGCAGCTCTCACCAGGGGGTTTTACTGTTTTTT
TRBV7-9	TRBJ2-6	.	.	CASSPRVGGAYSGANVLTF	TGTGCCAGCAGCCCTAGGGTAGGAGGGGCGTACTCTGGGGCCAACGTCCTGACTTTC
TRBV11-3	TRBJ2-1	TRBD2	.	CASSSKGLAGRDEQFF	TGTGCCAGCAGCTCGAAGGGACTAGCGGGGAGGGATGAGCAGTTCTTC
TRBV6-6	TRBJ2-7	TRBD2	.	CASSASPGGRSYEQYF	TGTGCCAGCAGCGCTTCGCCGGGCGGGAGATCCTACGAGCAGTACTTC
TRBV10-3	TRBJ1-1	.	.	CAITWGENTEAFF	TGTGCCATCACGTGGGGGGAGAACACTGAAGCTTTCTTT
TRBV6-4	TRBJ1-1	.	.	CASSDEAGITEAFF	TGTGCCAGCAGTGACGAGGCAGGGATCACTGAAGCTTTCTTT